This record concerns one T cell receptor (beta chain) sequence. This sample is drawn from a study of blood T cell repertoires in COVID-19. In the study overall: Samples came from the United States, Italy and Spain, spanning acute and convalescent COVID-19.

The CDR3 is made up of 15 amino acids. Per the germline V gene, CDR1 is MNHEY and CDR2 is SMNVEV (reference sequence). V was clipped by 2 bases and J by 7 bases, with 12 bases between them. Data came from immunoSEQ multiplex PCR; TCRdb stores just in-frame clones and leaves some out. In the table there are about 200,000 clones, over 75% of which are singletons. Material: peripheral blood. This chain connects TRBV27 to TRBJ1-6; a possible D gene is TRBD1 (6 bases). The origin of this receptor is a woman in her 40s who had recovered from COVID-19. The CDR3 coding sequence is TGTGCCAGCAGTTTAAGGAGAGGGGGAAATTCACCCCTCCACTTT. Translation gives CASSLRRGGNSPLHF.